This TCR beta chain was captured by sequencing in a study of shared clonotypes between healthy human individuals. The CDR3 totals 15 residues. V lost 3 bases and J 1 base, leaving 13 bases between the germline ends. The V gene's germline CDR1 is SGHDT and CDR2 YYEEEE. Study-wide results and limits: Larger richness was generally estimated for naive than memory subsets.

Concerning this clone itself: Its specificity is not known.

TCRdb keeps only in-frame clones here, not all; method: immunoSEQ multiplex PCR. The sample includes about 980,000 clones, more than 75% seen only once; the top ten take over 1.3%. Sequencing was performed on memory CD4+ T cells sorted from blood. This sample's subset: CD45RA-negative fraction. J is TRBJ1-1 and V is TRBV5-6; no clear D gene. The TCR originated in a young man in good health. CDR3 loop: CASSSVDVSNTEAFF. In nucleotides, the CDR3 is TGTGCCAGCAGCTCGGTGGACGTCTCGAACACTGAAGCTTTCTTT.